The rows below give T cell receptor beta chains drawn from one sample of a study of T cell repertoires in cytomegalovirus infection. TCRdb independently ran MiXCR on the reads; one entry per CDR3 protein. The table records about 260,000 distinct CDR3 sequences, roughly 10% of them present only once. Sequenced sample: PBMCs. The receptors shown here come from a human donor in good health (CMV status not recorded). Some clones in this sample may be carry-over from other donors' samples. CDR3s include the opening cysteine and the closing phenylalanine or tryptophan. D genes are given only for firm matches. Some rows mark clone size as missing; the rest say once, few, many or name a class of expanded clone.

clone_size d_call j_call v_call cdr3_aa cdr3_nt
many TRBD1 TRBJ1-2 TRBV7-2 CASSLGDRGENYGYTF TGTGCCAGCAGCTTAGGAGACAGGGGGGAGAACTATGGCTACACCTTC
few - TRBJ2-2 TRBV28 CASSMTDLTGELFF TGTGCCAGCAGTATGACAGATTTAACCGGGGAGCTGTTTTTT
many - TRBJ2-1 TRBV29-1 CSVEDSYNEQFF TGCAGCGTAGAAGACTCCTACAATGAGCAGTTCTTC
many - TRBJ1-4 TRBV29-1 CSVVGGGPEKLFF TGCAGCGTTGTGGGCGGTGGGCCGGAAAAACTGTTTTTT
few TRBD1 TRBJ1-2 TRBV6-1 CASRGQGALANYGYTF TGTGCCAGCAGGGGACAGGGGGCCCTAGCTAACTATGGCTACACCTTC
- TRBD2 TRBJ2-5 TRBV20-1 CSARSSGRTAETQYF TGCAGTGCTAGATCTAGCGGGAGGACGGCAGAGACCCAGTACTTC
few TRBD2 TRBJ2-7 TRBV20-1 CSAREKAGGTYEQYF TGCAGTGCTAGAGAGAAAGCGGGAGGGACCTACGAGCAGTACTTC
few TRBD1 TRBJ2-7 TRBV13 CASSLAQGVVYEQYF TGTGCCAGCAGCTTAGCACAGGGGGTCGTCTACGAGCAGTACTTC
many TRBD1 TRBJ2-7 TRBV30 CAWSGDRGTYEQYF TGTGCCTGGAGTGGGGACAGGGGCACCTACGAGCAGTACTTC
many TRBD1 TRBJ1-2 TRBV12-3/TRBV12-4 CASSPGTGSGYTF TGTGCCAGCAGCCCAGGGACAGGGAGTGGCTACACCTTC
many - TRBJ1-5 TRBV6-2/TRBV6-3 CASSSDDGNQPQHF TGTGCCAGCAGTTCGGACGATGGCAATCAGCCCCAGCATTTT
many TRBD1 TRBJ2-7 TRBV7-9 CASSFTGGTIDEQYF TGTGCCAGCAGCTTTACAGGGGGCACTATCGACGAGCAGTACTTC
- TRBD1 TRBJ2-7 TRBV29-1 CSVRTGTSYEQYF TGCAGCGTCAGGACAGGAACCTCCTACGAGCAGTACTTC
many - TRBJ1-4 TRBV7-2 CASSTSTKRGEKLFF TGTGCCAGCAGCACCTCGACCAAACGGGGAGAAAAACTGTTTTTT
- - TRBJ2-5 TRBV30 CAWSPGETQYF TGTGCCTGGAGTCCGGGAGAGACCCAGTACTTC
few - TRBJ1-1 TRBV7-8 CASSLVQGTISFF TGTGCCAGCAGCTTAGTGCAGGGTACTATATCTTTCTTT
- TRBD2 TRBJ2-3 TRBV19 CASSLKRPSGGYTQYF TGTGCCAGTAGTCTAAAACGGCCTAGCGGGGGTTATACGCAGTATTTT
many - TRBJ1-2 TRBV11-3 CASSYNRDYGYTF TGTGCCAGCAGCTATAACAGGGACTATGGCTACACCTTC
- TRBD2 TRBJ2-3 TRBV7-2 CASSARTSNLGADTQYF TGTGCCAGCAGCGCTCGGACTAGCAACCTGGGGGCAGATACGCAGTATTTT
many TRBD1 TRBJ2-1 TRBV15 CATSGDRGLDNEQFF TGTGCCACCAGCGGAGACAGGGGGCTTGACAATGAGCAGTTCTTC
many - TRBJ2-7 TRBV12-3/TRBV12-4 CASSSPLLEQYF TGTGCCAGCAGCTCACCCCTCCTCGAGCAGTACTTC
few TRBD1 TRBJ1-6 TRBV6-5 CASSYGTGNNSPLHF TGTGCCAGCAGTTACGGGACAGGGAATAATTCACCCCTCCACTTT
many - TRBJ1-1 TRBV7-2 CASSYDRNTEAFF TGTGCCAGCAGTTATGACAGAAACACTGAAGCTTTCTTT
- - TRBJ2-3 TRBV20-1 CSARELGSTDTQYF TGCAGTGCTAGAGAACTAGGGAGCACAGATACGCAGTATTTT
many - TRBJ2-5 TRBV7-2 CASSRDRVRRGETQYF TGTGCCAGCAGCCGTGACAGGGTGAGGAGGGGAGAGACCCAGTACTTC
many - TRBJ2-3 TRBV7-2 CASSYGDPSSRTQYF TGTGCCAGCAGCTACGGAGACCCTAGCTCTCGTACGCAGTATTTT
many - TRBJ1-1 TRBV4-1 CASSQDRWGTEAFF TGCGCCAGCAGCCAAGATCGGTGGGGCACTGAAGCTTTCTTT
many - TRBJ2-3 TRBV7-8 CASSSTKRSTDTQYF TGTGCCAGCAGCTCCACCAAGCGGAGCACAGATACGCAGTATTTT
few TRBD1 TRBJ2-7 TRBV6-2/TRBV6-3 CASSYSGQGNAYEQYF TGTGCCAGCAGTTACTCGGGACAGGGAAACGCCTACGAGCAGTACTTC
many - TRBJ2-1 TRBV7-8 CASSLIHLDSYNEQFF TGTGCCAGCAGCCTTATCCATCTAGACTCCTACAATGAGCAGTTCTTC
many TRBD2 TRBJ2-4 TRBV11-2 CASSVRDSGGNIQYF TGTGCCAGCAGCGTCCGGGACAGCGGGGGGAACATTCAGTACTTC
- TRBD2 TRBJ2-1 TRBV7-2 CASSSLAGVEGFF TGTGCCAGCAGCTCGCTAGCGGGAGTTGAGGGGTTCTTC
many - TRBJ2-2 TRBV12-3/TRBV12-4 CASSLKPVTGELFF TGTGCCAGCAGCCTAAAACCAGTCACCGGGGAGCTGTTTTTT
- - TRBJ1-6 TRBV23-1 CASSRAGGLPSPLHF TGCGCCAGCAGTCGGGCGGGGGGGTTACCTTCACCCCTCCACTTT
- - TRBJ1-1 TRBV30 CAWSQQNTEAFF TGTGCCTGGAGTCAGCAGAACACTGAAGCTTTCTTT
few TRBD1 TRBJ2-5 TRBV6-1 CASSGRGLWETQYF TGTGCCAGCAGTGGTAGGGGGCTATGGGAGACCCAGTACTTC
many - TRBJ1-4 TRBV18 CASSLRALSGTGATNEKLFF TGTGCCAGCTCTCTTCGCGCTCTAAGTGGGACCGGCGCAACTAATGAAAAACTGTTTTTT
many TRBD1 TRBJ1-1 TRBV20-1 CSARRTGGAFF TGCAGTGCCAGAAGGACAGGGGGAGCTTTCTTT
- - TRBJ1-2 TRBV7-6 CASSPQALGGHGYTF TGTGCCAGCAGCCCCCAGGCGCTGGGGGGACATGGCTACACCTTC
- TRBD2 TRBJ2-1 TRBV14 CASSQGTLGSGGKYEQFF TGTGCCAGCAGCCAAGGCACCTTGGGGAGCGGGGGGAAGTATGAGCAGTTCTTC
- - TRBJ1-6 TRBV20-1 CSALTGSLAPLHF TGCAGTGCTTTAACAGGGAGTTTGGCACCCCTCCACTTT
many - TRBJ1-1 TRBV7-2 CASSLARNTEAFF TGTGCCAGCAGCTTAGCGAGAAACACTGAAGCTTTCTTT
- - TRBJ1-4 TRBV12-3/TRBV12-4 CASSAGRWEKLFF TGTGCCAGCAGTGCGGGACGATGGGAAAAACTGTTTTTT
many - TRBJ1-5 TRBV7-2 CASSGGMGVNQPQHF TGTGCCAGCAGCGGTGGGATGGGGGTCAATCAGCCCCAGCATTTT
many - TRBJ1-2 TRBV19 CASRMTINYGYTF TGTGCCAGTAGGATGACAATTAACTATGGCTACACCTTC
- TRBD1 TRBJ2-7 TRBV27 CASRVSDRGNSYEQYF TGTGCCAGCAGAGTATCTGACAGGGGTAACTCCTACGAGCAGTACTTC
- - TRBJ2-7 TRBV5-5 CASSLLFREQYF TGTGCCAGCAGCTTGCTATTTCGAGAGCAGTACTTC
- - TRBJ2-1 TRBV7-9 CASSLYLSSGNNEQFF TGTGCCAGCAGCTTATATCTGTCTAGTGGCAACAATGAGCAGTTCTTC
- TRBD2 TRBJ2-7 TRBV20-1 CSARDSLADSIYEQYF TGCAGTGCTAGAGATTCCCTAGCGGACTCGATCTACGAGCAGTACTTC
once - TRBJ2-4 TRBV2 CASSVEGNIQYF TGTGCCAGCAGCGTGGAGGGAAACATTCAGTACTTC
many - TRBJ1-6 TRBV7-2 CASSLEPLGIPLHF TGTGCCAGCAGCTTAGAACCCCTTGGAATCCCCCTCCACTTT
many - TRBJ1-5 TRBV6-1 CASREVPNQPQHF TGTGCCAGCAGGGAGGTTCCCAATCAGCCCCAGCATTTT
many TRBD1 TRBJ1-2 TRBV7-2 CASSTPGQGAKGYTF TGTGCCAGCAGCACCCCGGGACAGGGGGCGAAGGGCTACACCTTC